This T cell receptor (beta chain) stems from a study of cytomegalovirus exposure and HLA in healthy donors. Overall study findings and caveats: TCR sequences were mostly rare, though some public TCRs occurred in many donors.

The V gene's germline CDR1 is MNHEY and CDR2 SMNVEV (reference sequence). This CDR3 spans 12 amino acids. Between the trimmed V and J ends, which lost 4 bases and 5 bases, there was a span of 8 bases. With respect to this clone: What it recognizes is unknown.

TCRdb's copy holds only in-frame clones and misses some; the assay was immunoSEQ multiplex PCR. The repertoire holds about 68,000 clones, with around 95% as singletons. The rearrangement joins TRBV27 to TRBJ1-1; no reliable D call. This sequence originates from a man younger than 35 in good health and CMV-seronegative. The sample comprised PBMCs. The chain's CDR3 is CASSYSGTEAFF. As DNA, the CDR3 is TGTGCCAGCAGTTACTCGGGGACTGAAGCTTTCTTT.